The next 17 T cell receptor beta chains were all read from a single sample in a study of cytomegalovirus exposure and HLA in healthy donors. The PCR used 60 Vbeta and 13 Jbeta primers. The protocol was immunoSEQ multiplex PCR, while the TCRdb copy is restricted to in-frame clones and leaves out a portion. This table has about 190,000 clones, 82% appearing once. The specimen sequenced was PBMCs. Source of these receptors: a woman aged 18-29 years in good health and CMV-seronegative.

In DNA form, the CDR3 reads TGTGCCAGCAGCCGCCAGGGGGTGACAGATACGCAGTATTTT. Its translation is CASSRQGVTDTQYF. This sequence joins TRBV7-9 and TRBJ2-3, with 7 bases aligning to TRBD1. CDR3 size: 14 residues. Trimming at V came to 5 bases and at J to 3 bases, leaving 5 bases not matched to a gene. The germline gives CDR1 SEHNR, CDR2 FQNEAQ (reference sequence).

This chain joins TRBV6-5 and TRBJ2-3, with 7 bases identical to TRBD2. V gave up 2 bases and J gave up 6 bases; unmatched junction bases: 5. Germline V CDR1 and CDR2: MNHEY, SVGAGI. The CDR3 totals 14 residues. The DNA for the CDR3 is TGTGCCAGCAGTTACGAACTAGCGTGGGATACGCAGTATTTT. Protein product: CASSYELAWDTQYF.

This clone was detected once. The V call is TRBV18, the J call TRBJ2-2; 8 bases are shared with TRBD2. Germline values: CDR1 KGHSH, CDR2 LQKENI. The ends lost 2 bases at V and 1 base at J; junction bases unmatched: 6. This CDR3 region has 17 residues. CDR3 in amino acids: CASSPYSLAGNTGELFF. For the CDR3, the DNA is TGTGCCAGCTCACCATACAGTCTAGCGGGGAACACCGGGGAGCTGTTTTTT.

The chain has TRBV11-2 and TRBJ2-7; D perhaps matches TRBD2 (6 bases). The germline V and J ends were trimmed by 1 base and 3 bases, with 10 bases remaining between them. The CDR3 has 14 amino acids. Germline lookup yields CDR1 SGHAT and CDR2 FQNNGV. For the CDR3, the DNA is TGTGCCAGCAGCTTAGGCGGGGTACTCTACGAGCAGTACTTC. Its protein is CASSLGGVLYEQYF.

This clone has just one count. The chain couples TRBV21-1 to TRBJ2-6; the table's TRBD1 call for D was not verified on the DNA. TRBV21-1 is a documented pseudogene. This CDR3 has 18 amino acids. CDR3 sequence reads: CASSKEKGGLSGANVLTF. CDR3 nucleotide sequence: TGTGCCAGCAGCAAAGAGAAAGGGGGCCTCTCTGGGGCCAACGTCCTGACTTTC.

The rearrangement links TRBV15 to TRBJ1-4, with TRBD1 as a possible D gene (6 bases). The V gene lost 7 bases and the J gene lost 4 bases, with 22 bases spanning the gap. This CDR3 is 17 amino acids long. Germline lookup yields CDR1 LNHNV and CDR2 YYDKDF (reference sequence). This chain's CDR3 is CATTLPDRYSLNEKLFF. The DNA of the CDR3 is TGTGCCACCACCTTACCGGACAGATACTCCCTTAATGAAAAACTGTTTTTT.

The chain links TRBV19 to TRBJ2-3; TRBD1 is a possible D gene (5 bases). The V and J ends lost 5 bases and 6 bases respectively, with 18 bases between them. Germline V gives CDR1 LNHDA, CDR2 SQIVND (reference sequence). The CDR3 contains 15 residues. The CDR3 reads CASSASIQAGDTQYF. CDR3 coding DNA: TGTGCCAGTAGTGCGTCGATACAGGCAGGGGATACGCAGTATTTT.

This chain joins TRBV9 and TRBJ2-2; tentatively, D is TRBD2 (7 bases). The germline V gene encodes CDR1 SGDLS and CDR2 YYNGEE. The CDR3 has 14 residues. V was pared by 3 bases and J by 6 bases, with 12 bases between. CDR3 region: CASSGRGASGELFF. In nucleotides, the CDR3 is TGTGCCAGCAGCGGCCGGGGGGCCTCCGGGGAGCTGTTTTTT.

The chain employs TRBV10-3 and TRBJ1-3; D is possibly TRBD1 (5 bases). The germline V and J ends were trimmed by 3 bases and 2 bases, with 8 bases remaining between them. CDR3 size: 14 residues. Germline V gene lookup returns CDR1 ENHRY and CDR2 SYGVKD. In DNA form, the CDR3 reads TGTGCCATCAGTGATGGACATCCTGGAAACACCATATATTTT. Amino acids: CAISDGHPGNTIYF.

V and J are TRBV5-5 and TRBJ1-2; 7 nucleotides line up with TRBD1. CDR1 is SGHKS, CDR2 YYEKEE, per germline (reference sequence). This CDR3 is 16 amino acids long. Trimming at V came to 2 bases and at J to 3 bases, leaving 10 bases not matched to a gene. The CDR3: CASSFHRDSIYYGYTF. For the CDR3, the DNA is TGTGCCAGCAGCTTCCACCGGGACAGTATCTACTATGGCTACACCTTC.

V is TRBV28 and J is TRBJ1-5, with a tentative D call TRBD1 (5 bases). The CDR3 is 15 residues long. Germline V gene sequence: CDR1 MDHEN, CDR2 SYDVKM. V was trimmed by 6 bases and J by 4 bases, leaving 16 bases between them. The CDR3 protein is CASSIDPTDNQPQHF. Written as DNA, the CDR3 is TGTGCCAGCAGCATCGACCCGACAGATAATCAGCCCCAGCATTTT.

The chain couples TRBV18 to TRBJ1-3; no clear D. Germline CDR1 is KGHSH and CDR2 is LQKENI. CDR3 size: 17 residues. With 4 bases removed from V and 0 bases from J, the gap between germline ends came to 16 bases. Here the CDR3 reads CASSQLATRSSGNTIYF. CDR3 sequence (DNA): TGTGCCAGCTCACAACTCGCCACCCGAAGCTCTGGAAACACCATATATTTT.

V is TRBV7-9 and J is TRBJ2-2, with 9 nucleotides matching TRBD1. Germline V gene data show CDR1 as SEHNR and CDR2 as FQNEAQ (reference sequence). The CDR3 spans 16 residues. With V trimmed by 4 bases and J by 4 bases, 7 bases remained unmatched. The DNA for the CDR3 is TGTGCCAGCAGCTCGACCCCGGGACAGGGCACCGGGGAGCTGTTTTTT. It yields the protein CASSSTPGQGTGELFF. The full variable domain, with the rest looked up from reference TRBV7-9 and TRBJ2-2, is DTGVSQNPRHKITKRGQNVTFRCDPISEHNRLYWYRQTLGQGPEFLTYFQNEAQLEKSRLLSDRFSAERPKGSFSTLEIQRTEQGDSAMYLCASSSTPGQGTGELFFGEGSRLTVL.

The J gene is TRBJ2-7, the V gene TRBV5-5, with no clear D. The CDR3 runs 11 residues. Trimming stripped 2 bases from V and 11 bases from J, with 11 bases between. Per germline, CDR1 SGHKS and CDR2 YYEKEE (reference sequence). CDR3 loop: CASSFERREYF. The CDR3 DNA is TGTGCCAGCAGCTTCGAACGACGGGAGTACTTC.

The rearrangement uses TRBV21-1 and TRBJ1-6; the table's D call, TRBD1, was not checked against the DNA. TRBV21-1 is a recognized pseudogene. The CDR3 extends over 12 amino acids. CDR3 protein: CASSKEGASLHF. In nucleotides, the CDR3 is TGTGCCAGCAGCAAAGAAGGGGCATCCCTCCACTTT.

This clone was seen a handful of times. The chain joins TRBV7-6 to TRBJ2-1, with D maybe TRBD2 (5 bases). This CDR3 comprises 17 residues. The V gene lost 5 bases and the J gene lost 0 bases, with 17 bases spanning the gap. Germline CDR1 is SGHVS and CDR2 is FNYEAQ. Here the CDR3 reads CASSPTVPGSSYNEQFF. CDR3 DNA: TGTGCCAGCAGCCCAACTGTGCCGGGAAGCTCCTACAATGAGCAGTTCTTC.

This clone was observed a handful of times. The chain recombines TRBV9 with TRBJ2-3; TRBD2 is a possible D gene (5 bases). The germline CDR1 and CDR2 sequences are SGDLS and YYNGEE. The CDR3 spans 14 residues. V lost 5 bases and J lost 0, with 10 bases in between. The CDR3 coding sequence is TGTGCCAGCAGTTCCGGGATTAGCACAGATACGCAGTATTTT. Its protein product is CASSSGISTDTQYF.